Below, 29 T cell receptor beta chains from the same sample are listed, as sequenced in a study of blood T cell repertoires in COVID-19. Some clones are missing from TCRdb's copy, which holds only in-frame ones; the method was immunoSEQ multiplex PCR. The sample carries some 300,000 clones, around 90% recorded once. The material sequenced was peripheral blood. The receptors come from a woman between 35 and 50 years old with COVID-19, enrolled during active disease.

The chain has TRBV27 and TRBJ2-7; 9 bases are a match to TRBD1. This CDR3 contains 13 residues. Germline V gene lookup returns CDR1 MNHEY and CDR2 SMNVEV (reference sequence). V dropped 5 bases and J dropped 4; count of bases not matched to a gene: 3. The CDR3: CASSGTGFYEQYF. CDR3 bases: TGTGCCAGCAGTGGGACAGGGTTTTACGAGCAGTACTTC.

The chain recombines TRBV5-4 with TRBJ2-1; TRBD2 matches 7 bases. The CDR3 runs to 16 residues. The germline gives CDR1 SGHNT, CDR2 YYREEE (reference sequence). The ends lost 0 bases at V and 2 bases at J; junction bases unmatched: 5. CDR3 nucleotides: TGTGCCAGCAGCTTGGGGGGCGGGAGTGCCTACAATGAGCAGTTCTTC. Translated: CASSLGGGSAYNEQFF. The full variable domain, in which reference TRBV5-4 and TRBJ2-1 provide the parts outside the CDR3, is ETGVTQSPTHLIKTRGQQVTLRCSSQSGHNTVSWYQQALGQGPQFIFQYYREEENGRGNFPPRFSGLQFPNYSSELNVNALELDDSALYLCASSLGGGSAYNEQFFGPGTRLTVL.

This clone has a single count. The genes are TRBV5-1 and TRBJ2-3; a possible D gene is TRBD2 (6 bases). V shed 5 bases and J shed 1 base, with 14 bases lying between them. Germline lookup yields CDR1 SGHRS and CDR2 YFSETQ. This CDR3 comprises 15 residues. CDR3 sequence: CASREGNLGTDTQYF. Written as DNA, the CDR3 is TGCGCCAGCAGGGAGGGGAATCTGGGCACAGATACGCAGTATTTT. Based on the CDR3 plus reference TRBV5-1 and TRBJ2-3, the full variable domain is KAGVTQTPRYLIKTRGQQVTLSCSPISGHRSVSWYQQTPGQGLQFLFEYFSETQRNKGNFPGRFSGRQFSNSRSEMNVSTLELGDSALYLCASREGNLGTDTQYFGPGTRLTVL.

V gene TRBV11-2 combines with J gene TRBJ1-1; the D is unclear. The CDR3 length is 13 residues. The germline V gene encodes CDR1 SGHAT and CDR2 FQNNGV. V was shortened by 3 bases and J by 6 bases, with 11 bases between the two germline ends. CDR3 nucleotide sequence: TGTGCCAGCAGCTTCCTATCGGCGGCTGAAGCTTTCTTT. This gives the protein CASSFLSAAEAFF.

The V and J genes are TRBV7-2 and TRBJ2-1; maybe TRBD2 (7 bases). Germline CDR1 is SGHTA and CDR2 is FQGNSA. This CDR3 has 15 residues. V was shortened by 3 bases and J by 0 bases, with 9 bases between the two germline ends. The CDR3 region is CASSFGGPSYNEQFF. The CDR3 nucleotides are TGTGCCAGCAGCTTCGGGGGGCCCTCCTACAATGAGCAGTTCTTC.

The chain has TRBV28 and TRBJ2-1; 11 positions match TRBD2. The CDR3 covers 15 residues. Germline CDR1 and CDR2: MDHEN and SYDVKM. Losses at the gene ends were 7 bases for V and 2 bases for J; bases not matched to a gene: 4. The CDR3 region has the DNA TGTGCCAGCACCCTAGCGGGGGGAACCTACAATGAGCAGTTCTTC. Translation: CASTLAGGTYNEQFF.

This clone was counted between two and nine times. The chain has TRBV11-2 and TRBJ1-2, with TRBD1 matching 7 bases. Trimming removed 1 base from V and 7 bases from J; junction bases left unmatched: 6. This CDR3 has 14 amino acids. Germline V CDR1 and CDR2: SGHAT, FQNNGV. The CDR3 is CASSLGIGGRGYTF. DNA of the CDR3: TGTGCCAGCAGCTTAGGGATAGGGGGCCGTGGCTACACCTTC.

J is TRBJ1-4 and V is TRBV19, with TRBD1 identical over 7 bases. CDR1 is LNHDA, CDR2 SQIVND, per germline (reference sequence). The junction had 1 base not matched to a gene; V was cut back by 3 bases and J by 0 bases. The CDR3 consists of 15 residues. CDR3 coding DNA: TGTGCCAGTAGTATTGGACAGGCAACTAATGAAAAACTGTTTTTT. Translation gives CASSIGQATNEKLFF.

The V and J genes are TRBV19 and TRBJ2-7; D is possibly TRBD1 (6 bases). CDR1 and CDR2 from the germline V gene are LNHDA and SQIVND (reference sequence). V was trimmed by 8 bases and J by 1 base, leaving 15 bases between them. The CDR3 consists of 14 residues. The CDR3 loop reads CASRDTGSSYEQYF. The CDR3 DNA reads as TGTGCCAGTCGGGACACCGGTAGTTCCTACGAGCAGTACTTC.

Concerning this clone: In the same sample, other DNA sequences code for this CDR3. The J gene is TRBJ1-2, the V gene TRBV28; D call uncertain. In germline, CDR1 is MDHEN, CDR2 SYDVKM. V lost 4 bases to trimming and J lost 5 bases, with 8 bases between them. The CDR3 has 12 amino acids. The CDR3: CASSSSGYGYTF. In nucleotides, the CDR3 is TGTGCCAGCAGTTCATCCGGGTATGGCTACACCTTC.

This clone has only one observation. The V gene is TRBV30, the J gene TRBJ2-3, with D possibly matching TRBD2 (5 bases). V dropped 2 bases and J dropped 8 bases, with 17 bases sitting between them. Germline CDR1 and CDR2: GTSNPN and SVGIG (reference sequence). The CDR3 has 14 amino acids. The CDR3 here is CAWSSLVGVGTQYF. CDR3 sequence (DNA): TGTGCCTGGAGTTCCCTGGTGGGAGTTGGTACGCAGTATTTT.

The chain couples TRBV27 to TRBJ2-7; D might be TRBD2 (6 bases). Trimming took off 6 bases at V and 2 bases at J, with 20 bases between the two ends. This CDR3 contains 16 residues. CDR1 MNHEY and CDR2 SMNVEV come from the germline V gene (reference sequence). CDR3 loop: CASSLATHNIPYEQYF. DNA for the CDR3: TGTGCCAGCAGCCTAGCGACCCATAATATACCCTACGAGCAGTACTTC.

Only one count was recorded for this clone. The chain employs TRBV11-3 and TRBJ2-1; D is unresolved. Trimming took off 3 bases at V and 8 bases at J, with 11 bases between the two ends. The CDR3 contains 13 residues. The germline gives CDR1 SGHNT, CDR2 YENEEA. The CDR3 DNA reads TGTGCCAGCAGCTTGAGAGAACGGGATGAGCAGTTCTTC. Translating it yields CASSLRERDEQFF.

The CDR3 region is CASRFDRISYEQYF. CDR3 DNA: TGTGCCAGCAGATTCGACAGGATTTCCTACGAGCAGTACTTC. The chain joins TRBV5-8 to TRBJ2-7, with D perhaps matching TRBD1 (6 bases). This CDR3 comprises 14 residues. Germline values: CDR1 SGHTS, CDR2 YDEGEE. Deletions cut 5 bases from V and 1 base from J, with 13 bases between.

The rearrangement joins TRBV27 to TRBJ2-7, with D hard to call. The germline V gene encodes CDR1 MNHEY and CDR2 SMNVEV (reference sequence). The V end was cut by 5 bases, the J end by 5 bases, with 10 bases between. This CDR3 spans 12 amino acids. The CDR3 here is CASSPSVHEQYF. DNA for the CDR3: TGTGCCAGCAGTCCTTCCGTCCACGAGCAGTACTTC.

This chain joins TRBV28 and TRBJ2-7; D is unresolved. The CDR3 runs to 14 residues. Germline loops: CDR1 MDHEN, CDR2 SYDVKM. Trimming took off 3 bases at V and 7 bases at J, with 16 bases between the two ends. The CDR3 coding sequence is TGTGCCAGCAGTTTGGAAAGGCCTTCTAGGGAGCAGTACTTC. It specifies CASSLERPSREQYF.

The chain employs TRBV10-3 and TRBJ1-1; no clear D gene. CDR3 size: 16 residues. Between the trimmed V and J ends, which lost 6 bases and 4 bases, there was a span of 21 bases. CDR1 and CDR2 from the germline V gene are ENHRY and SYGVKD. The CDR3, as DNA: TGTGCCATCAGGCCCACTAGGAACCCGGAGGTCACTGAAGCTTTCTTT. Translation gives CAIRPTRNPEVTEAFF.

V and J are TRBV2 and TRBJ2-2; 7 bases are shared with TRBD1. With 4 bases clipped from V and 8 bases from J, the junction kept 7 bases outside the gene matches. The CDR3 length is 14 residues. CDR1 and CDR2 (germline): SNHLY, FYNNEI. The CDR3 DNA reads as TGTGCCAGCAGTGTCAAGGACAGGTCGGGGGAGCTGTTTTTT. Protein sequence: CASSVKDRSGELFF.

The rearrangement links TRBV7-8 to TRBJ1-2, with a weak D call TRBD1 (6 bases). Germline V gene data show CDR1 as SGHVS and CDR2 as FQNEAQ. This CDR3 has 13 amino acids. Trimming took 4 bases from V and 1 from J, leaving 7 bases between them. CDR3 sequence (DNA): TGTGCCAGCAGCTCAGGGGTTAACTATGGCTACACCTTC. Encoded protein: CASSSGVNYGYTF.

The rearrangement uses TRBV7-9 and TRBJ2-5; TRBD2 might be the D (6 bases). CDR1 SEHNR and CDR2 FQNEAQ come from the germline V gene (reference sequence). Trimming left V 1 base short and J 5 bases short, with 14 bases between. There are 15 residues in the CDR3. CDR3 coding DNA: TGTGCCAGCAGCTTAGGGACGGGAGAAGGGGAGACCCAGTACTTC. Translated, it gives CASSLGTGEGETQYF.

The chain recombines TRBV6-2 or TRBV6-3 with TRBJ1-5; perhaps TRBD1 as D (5 bases). The CDR3 runs to 15 residues. The ends were cut back, 2 bases at V and 2 bases at J, with 10 bases in the middle. Germline CDR1 MNHEY, CDR2 SVGEGT. This CDR3 reads CASSYRGRGNQPQHF. The CDR3 region has the DNA TGTGCCAGCAGTTACAGGGGCAGGGGCAATCAGCCCCAGCATTTT.

The genes are TRBV28 and TRBJ2-7, with a weak D call TRBD2 (6 bases). Trimming pared 6 bases from V and 11 bases from J, leaving 20 bases between. Germline V gene sequence: CDR1 MDHEN, CDR2 SYDVKM. CDR3 length: 13 amino acids. The CDR3 DNA reads as TGTGCCAGCAGGGGGGGTCCCTCTCGTGGGAAGTACTTC. Protein product: CASRGGPSRGKYF.

CDR3 coding DNA: TGTGCCAGCAGCGTAGCTCCCCAGGGCGGCGGGGAGCTGTTTTTT. It codes for CASSVAPQGGGELFF. The chain carries TRBV9 and TRBJ2-2; weak D call: TRBD1 (5 bases). This CDR3 is built from 15 residues. Germline values: CDR1 SGDLS, CDR2 YYNGEE. V was shortened by 0 bases and J by 7 bases, with 13 bases between the two germline ends.

This clone was seen a single time. V usage is TRBV6-5 and J usage is TRBJ1-1, with D perhaps TRBD1 (5 bases). Germline CDR1 reads MNHEY; CDR2 reads SVGAGI. CDR3 length equals 13 residues. The V end was cut by 6 bases, the J end by 8 bases, with 16 bases between. CDR3 bases: TGTGCCAGCAGCCCGCTTGGGGCCCTAGAAGCTTTCTTT. It is translated as CASSPLGALEAFF.

V usage is TRBV6-5 and J usage is TRBJ1-1; the D is unclear. Trimming took 4 bases from V and 6 from J, leaving 12 bases between them. CDR3 size: 13 residues. Germline values: CDR1 MNHEY, CDR2 SVGAGI. The CDR3 bases are TGTGCCAGCAGTTCCCCGGGGATCTCTGAAGCTTTCTTT. Translation gives CASSSPGISEAFF.

The chain links TRBV5-4 to TRBJ1-2; 10 bases align to TRBD1. The CDR3 is made up of 16 amino acids. Looked up from germline, CDR1 is SGHNT and CDR2 is YYREEE (reference sequence). V shed 4 bases and J 10 bases; nucleotides not matched to a gene: 16. CDR3 protein: CASSPEADRGRRDYTF. The CDR3 nucleotides are TGTGCCAGCAGCCCGGAAGCCGACAGGGGGCGGAGAGACTACACCTTC.

This chain connects TRBV7-2 to TRBJ1-1; D remains ambiguous. The CDR3 is 13 amino acids. The germline V gene has CDR1 SGHTA and CDR2 FQGNSA. The germline V and J ends were trimmed by 5 bases and 0 bases, with 7 bases remaining between them. CDR3 amino acids: CASSKLLNTEAFF. The CDR3, as DNA: TGTGCCAGCAGCAAATTATTGAACACTGAAGCTTTCTTT.

This rearrangement joins TRBV6-5 to TRBJ1-6; D might be TRBD1 (5 bases). The CDR3 has 15 amino acids. The V end lost 6 bases, the J end lost 9 bases, and 18 bases lay between the germline ends. CDR1 is MNHEY and CDR2 is SVGAGI in the germline V gene. This CDR3 is CASSARDLIRSPLHF. The CDR3 nucleotides are TGTGCCAGCAGCGCTCGGGACTTAATTCGTTCACCCCTCCACTTT.

The CDR3 protein is CASSRDGQTANEQFF. The DNA for the CDR3 is TGTGCCAGCAGCCGGGACGGACAGACCGCCAATGAGCAGTTCTTC. The chain couples TRBV7-6 to TRBJ2-1, with a weak D call TRBD1 (6 bases). The CDR3 runs 15 residues. V was cut by 5 bases and J by 6 bases, with 17 bases left in between. Germline loops: CDR1 SGHVS, CDR2 FNYEAQ.